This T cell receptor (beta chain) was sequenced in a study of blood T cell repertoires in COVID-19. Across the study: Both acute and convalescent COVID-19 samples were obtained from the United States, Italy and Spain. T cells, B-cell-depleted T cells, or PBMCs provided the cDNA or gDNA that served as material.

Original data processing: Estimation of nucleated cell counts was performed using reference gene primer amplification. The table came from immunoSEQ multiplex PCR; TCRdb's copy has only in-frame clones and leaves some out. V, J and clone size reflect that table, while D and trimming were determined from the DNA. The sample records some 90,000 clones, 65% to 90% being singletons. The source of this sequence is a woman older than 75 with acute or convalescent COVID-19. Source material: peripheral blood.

CDR3 nucleotides: TGTGCCAGCTCTCAACAGGGTGCCGGTGAAAAACTGTTTTTT. It codes for CASSQQGAGEKLFF. The gene calls are TRBV18 and TRBJ1-4, with D possibly being TRBD1 (6 bases). The CDR3 sequence is 14 residues long. Germline CDR1 is KGHSH and CDR2 is LQKENI. V was pared by 6 bases and J by 7 bases, with 15 bases between.